The 13 T cell receptor beta chains presented below share a single source sample, sequenced in a study of blood T cells in healthy people across ages. Then a second PCR, running roughly 7 to 11 cycles, was carried out with a sample-barcoded 5' primer and a J-beta primer mix. TCRdb ran MiXCR on the 5' RACE reads and lists one entry per CDR3 protein. The top ten clones hold 6.5% to 8% of a sample with about 1,400,000 distinct CDR3 sequences, approximately 59% of them seen once. The source material was blood. Receptors were obtained from a man younger than 30 in good health.

The chain joins TRBV3-1 to TRBJ2-4; D remains ambiguous. The J call could be wrong; TRBJ2-7 is a better fit for the DNA end. CDR3 length: 16 amino acids. The germline CDR1 and CDR2 sequences are LGHDT and YNNKEL (reference sequence). The CDR3 protein is CASSKGPSKVPYEQYF. CDR3 DNA: TGTGCCAGCAGCAAAGGGCCCTCAAAAGTCCCCTACGAGCAGTACTTC.

The table lists this clonotype with a few counts. The chain recombines TRBV7-2 with TRBJ2-1, with 8 bases aligning to TRBD1. Germline values: CDR1 SGHTA, CDR2 FQGNSA. J gave up 7 bases and V 5 bases, and 7 bases lay outside the gene matches. The CDR3 consists of 14 residues. The CDR3 here is CASSTRQGQNEQFF. For the CDR3, the DNA is TGTGCCAGCAGCACGCGACAGGGGCAGAATGAGCAGTTCTTC.

This chain uses TRBV11-2 with TRBJ2-1, with 7 nucleotides matching TRBD1. Germline CDR1 SGHAT, CDR2 FQNNGV. CDR3 length equals 15 residues. V lost 5 bases and J lost 4; bases outside the gene matches: 8. CDR3 residues: CASSQGESGYNEQFF. The DNA for the CDR3 is TGTGCCAGCAGCCAGGGGGAATCGGGTTACAATGAGCAGTTCTTC.

The CDR3: CASSSAGAVETQYF. The DNA for the CDR3 is TGTGCCAGCAGTTCCGCCGGGGCGGTAGAGACCCAGTACTTC. The V and J genes are TRBV12-3 or TRBV12-4 and TRBJ2-5; D assignment may be TRBD1 or TRBD2 (5 bases each). Deletions cut 4 bases from V and 4 bases from J, with 13 bases between. There are 14 residues in the CDR3.

The chain has TRBV25-1 and TRBJ1-5; D gene ambiguous. V was pared by 1 base and J by 3 bases, with 16 bases between. This CDR3 has 17 amino acids. Germline CDR1 MGHDK, CDR2 SYGVNS. CDR3 residues: CASSECGRRYYNQPQHF. DNA for the CDR3: TGTGCCAGCAGTGAATGCGGCAGGAGATACTACAATCAGCCCCAGCATTTT. Based on the CDR3 plus reference TRBV25-1 and TRBJ1-5, the full variable domain is EADIYQTPRYLVIGTGKKITLECSQTMGHDKMYWYQQDPGMELHLIHYSYGVNSTEKGDLSSESTVSRIRTEHFPLTLESARPSHTSQYLCASSECGRRYYNQPQHFGDGTRLSIL.

This clonotype was seen a handful of times. The J gene is TRBJ1-4, the V gene TRBV4-1; D is uncertain. The V and J ends lost 3 bases and 2 bases respectively, with 10 bases between them. The CDR3 spans 15 residues. Germline V CDR1 and CDR2: MGHRA, YSYEKL. In DNA, the CDR3 is TGCGCCAGCAGCCACGTACCGGGGACTAATGAAAAACTGTTTTTT. Translation: CASSHVPGTNEKLFF.

This clonotype was counted a single time. This chain connects TRBV7-9 to TRBJ2-2; 8 nucleotides agree with TRBD1. In germline, CDR1 is SEHNR, CDR2 FQNEAQ (reference sequence). This CDR3 region has 16 residues. Losses at the gene ends were 5 bases for V and 5 bases for J; bases not matched to a gene: 10. Here the CDR3 reads CASSIDPRGPTGELFF. The CDR3 DNA sequence: TGTGCCAGCAGCATAGATCCCAGGGGGCCAACCGGGGAGCTGTTTTTT.

The chain is built from TRBV29-1 and TRBJ1-2; 7 bases match TRBD1. The CDR3 loop spans 13 amino acids. Germline assignment: CDR1 SQVTM and CDR2 ANQGSEA. V was pared by 4 bases and J by 5 bases, with 7 bases of the junction left unmatched. CDR3 sequence reads: CSVVGDSGYGYTF. The CDR3 region has the DNA TGCAGCGTTGTGGGGGACAGTGGATATGGCTACACCTTC. Using reference TRBV29-1 and TRBJ1-2 for the parts outside the CDR3, the full variable domain is SAVISQKPSRDICQRGTSLTIQCQVDSQVTMMFWYRQQPGQSLTLIATANQGSEATYESGFVIDKFPISRPNLTFSTLTVSNMSPEDSSIYLCSVVGDSGYGYTFGSGTRLTVV.

J is TRBJ2-1 and V is TRBV7-2, with a possible D match to TRBD2 (7 bases). Germline V CDR1 and CDR2: SGHTA, FQGNSA. V lost 1 base and J lost 2, with 15 bases in between. The CDR3 length is 17 residues. The CDR3 DNA sequence: TGTGCCAGCAGCTTAGGAAGGGGGGGAGGGCCCTACAATGAGCAGTTCTTC. Translating it yields CASSLGRGGGPYNEQFF. Together with reference TRBV7-2 and TRBJ2-1, the CDR3 gives the full variable domain: GAGVSQSPSNKVTEKGKDVELRCDPISGHTALYWYRQSLGQGLEFLIYFQGNSAPDKSGLPSDRFSAERTGGSVSTLTIQRTQQEDSAVYLCASSLGRGGGPYNEQFFGPGTRLTVL.

The V and J genes are TRBV4-1 and TRBJ2-4; 8 nucleotides match TRBD1. This CDR3 is built from 16 residues. Trimming at V came to 0 bases and at J to 13 bases, leaving 14 bases not matched to a gene. Per germline, CDR1 MGHRA and CDR2 YSYEKL. CDR3 nucleotide sequence: TGCGCCAGCAGCCAAGACTCCGGACAGGGTCTTCGGGGGCAGTACTTC. This gives the protein CASSQDSGQGLRGQYF.

The V gene is TRBV2, the J gene TRBJ1-2; 10 nucleotides agree with TRBD1. Trimming removed 7 bases from V and 4 bases from J; junction bases left unmatched: 9. Per germline, CDR1 SNHLY and CDR2 FYNNEI. This CDR3 has 15 amino acids. As DNA, the CDR3 is TGTGCCAGCACCTACTATGGGACAGGGGCCTATGGCTACACCTTC. Translated, it gives CASTYYGTGAYGYTF. Using reference TRBV2 and TRBJ1-2 for the parts outside the CDR3, the full variable domain is EPEVTQTPSHQVTQMGQEVILRCVPISNHLYFYWYRQILGQKVEFLVSFYNNEISEKSEIFDDQFSVERPDGSNFTLKIRSTKLEDSAMYFCASTYYGTGAYGYTFGSGTRLTVV.

The chain carries TRBV6-1 and TRBJ2-7; D remains unclear. Germline loops: CDR1 MNHNS, CDR2 SASEGT. V dropped 2 bases and J dropped 3 bases, with 17 bases sitting between them. The CDR3 length is 16 residues. The CDR3 DNA reads as TGTGCCAGCAGTGAAAATAAGGCAATTTTCTTCTACGAGCAGTACTTC. Residues: CASSENKAIFFYEQYF.

The gene calls are TRBV5-1 and TRBJ2-3; 9 bases align to TRBD2. There are 16 residues in the CDR3. Germline CDR1 reads SGHRS; CDR2 reads YFSETQ. The V gene end was trimmed by 5 bases and the J gene end by 2 bases; junction bases not matched to a gene: 9. CDR3 nucleotides: TGCGCCAGCAGTGTCCTAGCGGGGTATGACACAGATACGCAGTATTTT. It specifies CASSVLAGYDTDTQYF.